This paragraph reports one TCR beta chain. Its target is unknown. This entry is derived from a study of blood T cells in healthy people across ages. Germline assignment: CDR1 SGHRS and CDR2 YFSETQ. The J segment lost 1 base and the V segment lost 4 bases, leaving 3 bases of the junction unmatched. CDR3 size: 14 residues. Findings of the study overall: Donors of long life had a larger count of naive CD4+ cells and greater diversity than aged donors. Roughly linear age-related decline in beta diversity appeared, significant by age approximately 41.

Combining a sample-barcoded 5' primer with a J-beta primer mix, a second PCR ran for about 6 to 12 cycles. Via MiXCR, TCRdb re-called the 5' RACE reads, giving one row per CDR3 protein. This table holds more than 1,400,000 distinct CDR3 sequences, roughly 40% found once. Donation came from healthy Caucasian individuals in Russia who were aged about 6 to 90. V usage is TRBV5-1 and J usage is TRBJ1-1; 8 bases map to TRBD1. The sample taken for sequencing was blood. This clonotype was sampled from a woman under 30 in good health. CDR3 nucleotides: TGCGCCAGCAGCAAAGGGACAGGGAACACTGAAGCTTTCTTT. Its protein is CASSKGTGNTEAFF.